This TCR beta chain was observed in a study of T cell clonality in common variable immunodeficiency. Study-wide results and limits: Reportedly, TCR beta sequences from common variable immunodeficiency showed fewer deletions and N-nucleotide insertions.

The CDR3 runs to 14 residues. V trimming: 9 bases; J trimming: 2 bases; junction bases outside the gene matches: 7. Germline V gene sequence: CDR1 SGHTA, CDR2 FQGNSA. Assay used: immunoSEQ multiplex PCR; TCRdb lists only in-frame clones, some missing. The sample yields fewer than 40,000 clones, without any singletons. This clone was counted ten times or more. The antigen remains unidentified. The CDR3 goes on 3 residues after the read ends, and that part is filled in from the germline J gene. Sequencing was carried out using peripheral blood mononuclear cells. This sequence was found in a human donor with common variable immunodeficiency. The rearrangement uses TRBV7-2 and TRBJ2-3; 8 nucleotides line up with TRBD2. CDR3 DNA (partial): TGTGCCAGTTTGTCGGGACTAGTCACAGATACG. Its protein product is CASLSGLVTDT. Given in full, the CDR3 is CASLSGLVTDTQYF.